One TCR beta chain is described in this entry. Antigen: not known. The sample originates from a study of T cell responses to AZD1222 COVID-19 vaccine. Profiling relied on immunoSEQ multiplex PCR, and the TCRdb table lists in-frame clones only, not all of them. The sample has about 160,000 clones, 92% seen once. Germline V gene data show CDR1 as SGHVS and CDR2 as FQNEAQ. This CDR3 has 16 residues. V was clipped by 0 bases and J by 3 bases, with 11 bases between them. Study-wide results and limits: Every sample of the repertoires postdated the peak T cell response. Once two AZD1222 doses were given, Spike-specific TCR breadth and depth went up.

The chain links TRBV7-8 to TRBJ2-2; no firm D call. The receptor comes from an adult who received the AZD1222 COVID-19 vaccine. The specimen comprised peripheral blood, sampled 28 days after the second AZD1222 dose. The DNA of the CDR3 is TGTGCCAGCAGCTTAGCGTTAGCCTGGGACACCGGGGAGCTGTTTTTT. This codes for CASSLALAWDTGELFF. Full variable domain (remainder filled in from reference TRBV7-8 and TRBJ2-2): GAGVSQSPRYKVAKRGQDVALRCDPISGHVSLFWYQQALGQGPEFLTYFQNEAQLDKSGLPSDRFFAERPEGSVSTLKIQRTQQEDSAVYLCASSLALAWDTGELFFGEGSRLTVL.